The entry below gives a single TCR beta chain sequence along with its context. The germline CDR1 and CDR2 sequences are LNHDA and SQIVND (reference sequence). The CDR3 totals 15 residues. The V and J ends lost 2 bases and 6 bases, in that order; junction bases with no gene match: 6. Assay used: immunoSEQ multiplex PCR; TCRdb lists only in-frame clones, some missing. Of 87,000 or so clones detected, around 93% appear once; the ten largest clones hold more than 0.3%. The data originate from a study of technical replicates of blood from a few donors. Material: T cells isolated from PBMCs. The clonotype was recovered from a human donor in good health. V usage is TRBV19 and J usage is TRBJ2-5, with 10 bases that match TRBD1. In DNA, the CDR3 is TGTGCCAGTAGTATATCCGGGACAGGGGTAAAGACCCAGTACTTC. It encodes CASSISGTGVKTQYF.